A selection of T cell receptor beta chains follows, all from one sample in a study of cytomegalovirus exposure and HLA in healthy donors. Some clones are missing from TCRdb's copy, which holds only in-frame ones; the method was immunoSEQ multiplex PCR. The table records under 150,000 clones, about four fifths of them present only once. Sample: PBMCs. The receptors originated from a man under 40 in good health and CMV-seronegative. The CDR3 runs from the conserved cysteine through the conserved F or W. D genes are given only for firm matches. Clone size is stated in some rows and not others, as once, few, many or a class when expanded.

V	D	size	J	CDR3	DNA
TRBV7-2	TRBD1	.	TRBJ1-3	CASSLWTGSPGNTIYF	TGTGCCAGCAGCCTATGGACAGGGAGCCCTGGAAACACCATATATTTT
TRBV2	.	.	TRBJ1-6	CASSEARGGGYYNSPLHF	TGTGCCAGCAGTGAAGCGCGGGGGGGCGGATACTATAATTCACCCCTCCACTTT
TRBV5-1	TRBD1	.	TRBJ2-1	CASSMGQGGLGEQFF	TGCGCCAGCAGCATGGGACAGGGCGGTTTGGGTGAGCAGTTCTTC
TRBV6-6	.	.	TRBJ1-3	CASGRGDSGNTIYF	TGTGCCAGCGGTCGGGGAGACTCTGGAAACACCATATATTTT
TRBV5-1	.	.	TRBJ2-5	CASSLGGVETQYF	TGCGCCAGCAGCTTGGGGGGGGTAGAGACCCAGTACTTC
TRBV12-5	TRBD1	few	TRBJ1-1	CASGRRDRGEAFF	TGTGCTAGTGGCAGAAGAGACAGGGGGGAAGCTTTCTTT
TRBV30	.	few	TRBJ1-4	CACYGGKNEKLFF	TGTGCCTGCTACGGGGGGAAAAATGAAAAACTGTTTTTT
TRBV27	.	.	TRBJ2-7	CASRTKPHRGPSYEQYF	TGTGCCAGCAGAACGAAACCCCATCGAGGCCCGAGCTACGAGCAGTACTTC
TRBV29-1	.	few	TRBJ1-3	CSADLGNTIYF	TGCAGCGCTGATCTGGGAAACACCATATATTTT
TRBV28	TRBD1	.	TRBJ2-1	CASSFTFRGLYNEQFF	TGTGCCAGCAGTTTTACTTTCAGGGGGCTGTACAATGAGCAGTTCTTC
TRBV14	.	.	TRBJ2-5	CASSQDVPDQETQYF	TGTGCCAGCAGCCAAGATGTCCCGGACCAAGAGACCCAGTACTTC
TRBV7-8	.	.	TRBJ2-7	CASSSRGAGQDEQYF	TGTGCCAGCAGCTCCCGCGGGGCAGGGCAAGACGAGCAGTACTTC
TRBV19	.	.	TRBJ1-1	CASSIGRERGTEAFF	TGTGCCAGTAGTATAGGGAGGGAAAGAGGCACTGAAGCTTTCTTT
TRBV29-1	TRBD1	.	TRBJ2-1	CSVVKGQGFNEQFF	TGCAGCGTTGTGAAAGGACAGGGGTTCAATGAGCAGTTCTTC
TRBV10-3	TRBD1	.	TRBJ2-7	CATDRGTPYEQYF	TGTGCCACCGACAGGGGCACTCCCTACGAGCAGTACTTC
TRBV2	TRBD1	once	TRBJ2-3	CASRDRGFTDTQYF	TGTGCCAGCCGAGACAGGGGGTTTACAGATACGCAGTATTTT
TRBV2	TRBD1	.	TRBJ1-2	CASRRDRDYGYPF	TGTGCCAGCAGGCGGGACAGGGACTATGGCTACCCCTTC
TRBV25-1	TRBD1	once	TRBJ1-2	CASSEIGQGADYGYTF	TGTGCCAGCAGTGAAATCGGGCAGGGGGCGGACTATGGCTACACCTTC
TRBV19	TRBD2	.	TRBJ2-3	CASSIREGADTQYF	TGTGCCAGTAGTATCAGGGAGGGCGCAGATACGCAGTATTTT
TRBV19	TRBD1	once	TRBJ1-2	CASSSDGQGSYGYTF	TGTGCCAGTAGTTCCGACGGACAGGGTTCCTATGGCTACACCTTC
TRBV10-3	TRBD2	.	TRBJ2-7	CAISSGSPSYEQYF	TGTGCCATATCTAGCGGGAGCCCATCCTACGAGCAGTACTTC
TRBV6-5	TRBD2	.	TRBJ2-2	CASRGLAGDTGELFF	TGTGCCAGCAGGGGACTAGCGGGAGACACCGGGGAGCTGTTTTTT
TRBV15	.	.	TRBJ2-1	CATSREGTSFRNEQFF	TGTGCCACCAGCAGAGAGGGTACTAGCTTCCGCAATGAGCAGTTCTTC
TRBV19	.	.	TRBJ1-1	CASNPGRMNTEAFF	TGTGCCAGTAATCCAGGGCGCATGAACACTGAAGCTTTCTTT
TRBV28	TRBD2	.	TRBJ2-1	CASRRLAGGWNEQFF	TGTGCCAGCAGGAGACTAGCGGGGGGCTGGAATGAGCAGTTCTTC
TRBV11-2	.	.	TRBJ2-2	CASSLFQGTVAGELFF	TGTGCCAGCAGCTTATTCCAGGGAACTGTTGCCGGGGAGCTGTTTTTT
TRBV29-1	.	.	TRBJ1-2	CSVEKRLAVSNDGYTF	TGCAGCGTTGAAAAGAGGTTGGCAGTCAGTAATGATGGCTACACCTTC
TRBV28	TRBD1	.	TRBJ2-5	CASSPWDSKETQYF	TGTGCCAGCAGTCCCTGGGACAGTAAAGAGACCCAGTACTTC
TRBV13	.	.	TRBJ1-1	CASSLGRGGATEAFF	TGTGCCAGCAGCTTAGGCCGGGGGGGGGCCACTGAAGCTTTCTTT
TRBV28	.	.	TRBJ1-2	CASNRDLEGYTF	TGTGCCTCCAACAGGGATTTGGAGGGCTACACCTTC
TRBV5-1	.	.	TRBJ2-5	CASSLDSTEETQYF	TGCGCCAGCAGCTTGGACAGTACGGAAGAGACCCAGTACTTC
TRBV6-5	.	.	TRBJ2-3	CASSSERTEFTNTQYF	TGTGCCAGCAGTTCGGAGCGGACCGAATTTACAAATACGCAGTATTTT
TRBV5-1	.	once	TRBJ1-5	CASSPGTYSNQPQHF	TGCGCCAGCAGTCCAGGGACATATAGCAATCAGCCCCAGCATTTT
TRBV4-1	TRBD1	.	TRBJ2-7	CASSHGQGYEQYF	TGCGCCAGCAGCCACGGACAGGGCTACGAGCAGTACTTC
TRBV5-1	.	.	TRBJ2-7	CASSLEPGYAYEQYF	TGCGCCAGCAGCTTGGAGCCAGGCTATGCCTACGAGCAGTACTTC